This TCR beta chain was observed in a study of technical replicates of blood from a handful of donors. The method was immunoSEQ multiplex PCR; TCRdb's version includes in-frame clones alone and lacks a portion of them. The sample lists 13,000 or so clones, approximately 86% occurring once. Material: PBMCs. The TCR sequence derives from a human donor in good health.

The CDR3 sequence is CASSEGRLSEQFF. DNA of the CDR3: TGTGCCAGCAGCGAGGGGAGGTTGTCTGAGCAGTTCTTC. This chain links TRBV9 with TRBJ2-1; the D gene is possibly TRBD2 (6 bases). The V and J ends lost 3 bases and 9 bases respectively, with 13 bases between them. In germline, CDR1 is SGDLS, CDR2 YYNGEE. The length of the CDR3 is 13 residues.